This T cell receptor beta chain was captured in a study of breast tumors, draining lymph nodes, adjacent tissues. Overall study findings and caveats: The data were judged consistent with most tumor T cells coming from lymph node and expanding in tumor.

TCRdb fed the multiplex PCR reads into MiXCR, producing one record per CDR3 protein. The table lists around 50,000 distinct CDR3 sequences, 23% of them singletons. Germline values: CDR1 MNHEY, CDR2 SMNVEV (reference sequence). This CDR3 spans 20 amino acids. Turning to this clonotype: The antigen is not known. Sequence at one end of the junction differs from germline and may be a read error.

The chain carries TRBV27 and TRBJ1-2, with 9 bases identical to TRBD1. The source is a female donor with breast cancer. Some clones in this sample may be carry-over from other donors' samples. Sequencing was carried out using breast tumor tissue. The CDR3 nucleotides are TGTGCCGGCAGTCCAGGGGGGTACCGGGACAGGGCCTTAGCTAACTATGGCTACACCTTC. Protein sequence: CAGSPGGYRDRALANYGYTF.